The 28 T cell receptor beta chains given below trace back to one sample, sequenced in a study of shared clonotypes between healthy human individuals (dated by TCRdb to about 2020). The library was generated by the immunoSEQ multiplex PCR assay. This is the immuneACCESS table as TCRdb keeps it, with only in-frame sequences that have V and J called. A part of the clones is gone; compared with another copy, unresolved V genes explain less than half, and the rest is unexplained. The sample yields fewer than 650,000 clones; around 80% were counted once. The top ten hold roughly 13% of the sample. The sample consisted of PBMCs. These receptors were obtained from a woman aged 40 to 50 in good health. Some clones in this sample may be carry-over from other donors' samples.

Comments on this clone: Its ends do not fully match the called genes, so a read error is possible. At the DNA level, this CDR3 is encoded by other sequences in the same sample as well. CDR3 sequence: CAISSNDGELFF. The CDR3 DNA reads as TGTGCCATCAGTTCAAATGACGGGGAGCTGTTTTTC. V gene TRBV10-3 combines with J gene TRBJ2-2; D may be TRBD2 (5 bases). Germline V CDR1 and CDR2: ENHRY, SYGVKD. The CDR3 runs 12 residues.

This clone was seen many times. V gene TRBV29-1 combines with J gene TRBJ2-2, with D maybe TRBD2 (5 bases). V lost 0 bases to trimming and J lost 6 bases, with 23 bases between them. Germline V gene sequence: CDR1 SQVTM, CDR2 ANQGSEA. The CDR3 spans 18 residues. The DNA for the CDR3 is TGCAGCGTTGAAGACCCCTTAAAGTCACTAGTTGGTGCCGGGGAGCTGTTTTTT. Amino acids: CSVEDPLKSLVGAGELFF.

The chain uses TRBV5-4 and TRBJ2-7; TRBD1 matches 12 bases. Trimming removed 1 base from V and 6 bases from J; junction bases left unmatched: 8. The CDR3 has 16 residues. Germline V gene lookup returns CDR1 SGHNT and CDR2 YYREEE (reference sequence). The CDR3 spells CASSLWPRGQGAEQYF. CDR3 nucleotide sequence: TGTGCCAGCAGCTTGTGGCCGAGGGGACAGGGGGCCGAGCAGTACTTC.

J is TRBJ2-1 and V is TRBV9; no definite D call. The CDR3 has 15 residues. Germline values: CDR1 SGDLS, CDR2 YYNGEE. Trimming removed 0 bases from V and 3 bases from J, with 10 bases in between. CDR3 region: CASSVVAEHYNEQFF. The CDR3 DNA reads TGTGCCAGCAGCGTAGTTGCGGAGCACTACAATGAGCAGTTCTTC. The full variable domain, its missing parts supplied by reference TRBV9 and TRBJ2-1, is DSGVTQTPKHLITATGQRVTLRCSPRSGDLSVYWYQQSLDQGLQFLIQYYNGEERAKGNILERFSAQQFPDLHSELNLSSLELGDSALYFCASSVVAEHYNEQFFGPGTRLTVL.

The rearrangement uses TRBV6-6 and TRBJ1-1; tentatively, D is TRBD1 (5 bases). This CDR3 is built from 16 residues. V was clipped by 8 bases and J by 0 bases, with 19 bases between them. The germline gives CDR1 MNHNY, CDR2 SVGAGI (reference sequence). The DNA for the CDR3 is TGTGCCAGCCGAGATCGGGGGGGAGCTATGAACACTGAAGCTTTCTTT. Translated, it gives CASRDRGGAMNTEAFF.

This clone was counted a few times. The chain links TRBV7-3 to TRBJ2-3; 7 nucleotides align to TRBD2. The germline V gene encodes CDR1 SGHTA and CDR2 FQGTGA. V lost 8 bases and J lost 7; bases outside the gene matches: 6. The CDR3 is 12 amino acids. Here the CDR3 DNA reads TGTGCCAGCGGCTCGGGGGGAAATACGCAGTATTTT. This gives the protein CASGSGGNTQYF.

This clone was found once. The sample holds other DNA sequences that translate to the same CDR3. The chain links TRBV7-9 to TRBJ2-7, with TRBD1 matching 8 bases. CDR1 SEHNR and CDR2 FQNEAQ come from the germline V gene (reference sequence). V was pared by 1 base and J by 9 bases, with 5 bases of the junction left unmatched. This CDR3 region has 13 residues. CDR3 sequence: CASSLGPGTGQYF. CDR3 sequence (DNA): TGTGCCAGCAGCTTAGGGCCAGGGACAGGGCAGTACTTC.

The chain carries TRBV18 and TRBJ2-7; D gene unclear. This CDR3 contains 12 residues. Germline values: CDR1 KGHSH, CDR2 LQKENI. The ends were cut back, 3 bases at V and 2 bases at J, with 5 bases in the middle. CDR3 nucleotides: TGTGCCAGCTCACCCTCAGCCTACGAGCAGTACTTC. Its translation is CASSPSAYEQYF.

The CDR3 reads CASSTDRVATEAFF. DNA of the CDR3: TGCGCCAGCAGTACAGACAGGGTGGCCACTGAAGCTTTCTTT. The genes are TRBV10-1 and TRBJ1-1, with 7 bases lining up with TRBD1. Germline V gives CDR1 WNHNN, CDR2 SYGVQD (reference sequence). This CDR3 is 14 amino acids long. V lost 5 bases to trimming and J lost 4 bases; unmatched junction nucleotides: 7.

The rearrangement uses TRBV28 and TRBJ1-5; D is undetermined. The CDR3 is made up of 14 amino acids. Trimming took 8 bases from V and 0 from J, leaving 11 bases between them. Germline V gene lookup returns CDR1 MDHEN and CDR2 SYDVKM. Written as DNA, the CDR3 is TGTGCCAGCCTCCCAAAACTTAGCAATCAGCCCCAGCATTTT. Translating it yields CASLPKLSNQPQHF.

This clone was seen only once. The V gene is TRBV4-3, the J gene TRBJ1-1; the D gene is possibly TRBD1 (6 bases). The CDR3 totals 15 residues. Trimming stripped 0 bases from V and 5 bases from J, with 13 bases between. Germline V gene data show CDR1 as LGHNA and CDR2 as YSLEER. The CDR3 region has the DNA TGCGCCAGCAGCCAAGAAGGGCTGAGGGGGACTGAAGCTTTCTTT. Protein sequence: CASSQEGLRGTEAFF.

This chain connects TRBV6-5 to TRBJ2-7, with D possibly being TRBD1 (6 bases). The length of the CDR3 is 15 residues. The ends were cut back, 6 bases at V and 0 bases at J, with 15 bases in the middle. Germline V gene sequence: CDR1 MNHEY, CDR2 SVGAGI. The CDR3 DNA follows: TGTGCCAGCAGCAACACAGGGTCCCTCTCCTACGAGCAGTACTTC. Its protein product is CASSNTGSLSYEQYF.

About this clone: The identical CDR3 is also encoded by other nucleotide sequences in the sample. The chain is built from TRBV18 and TRBJ2-7; D unclear. Germline V lookup: CDR1 KGHSH, CDR2 LQKENI. This CDR3 is 13 amino acids long. V dropped 3 bases and J dropped 0 bases, with 6 bases sitting between them. CDR3 sequence (DNA): TGTGCCAGCTCACCCGGAAGCTCCTACGAGCAGTACTTC. Translation: CASSPGSSYEQYF.

This CDR3 reads CASSPGLAGQETQYF. Written as DNA, the CDR3 is TGTGCCAGCAGCCCGGGACTAGCGGGACAAGAGACCCAGTACTTC. The rearrangement joins TRBV6-5 to TRBJ2-5; the match to TRBD2 covers 13 bases. J gave up 2 bases and V 6 bases, and 3 bases lay outside the gene matches. The CDR3 covers 15 residues. Germline V gives CDR1 MNHEY, CDR2 SVGAGI.

As to this clone: A read error may account for a junction end that differs from germline. The chain uses TRBV6-6 and TRBJ1-4; D gene uncertain. CDR3 length equals 14 residues. Looked up from germline, CDR1 is MNHNY and CDR2 is SVGAGI (reference sequence). The chain's CDR3 is CASSYAAEREKLSF. The CDR3 DNA follows: TGTGCCAGCAGTTACGCAGCTGAAAGGGAAAAACTGTCTTTT.

This clone was detected ten times or more. The V and J genes are TRBV9 and TRBJ2-5; D is possibly TRBD2 (6 bases). Germline assignment: CDR1 SGDLS and CDR2 YYNGEE. This CDR3 spans 13 amino acids. Trimming took off 0 bases at V and 3 bases at J, with 6 bases between the two ends. In DNA form, the CDR3 reads TGTGCCAGCAGCGTAGGGGGGGAAGAGACCCAGTACTTC. This sequence encodes CASSVGGEETQYF.

J is TRBJ2-2 and V is TRBV5-4; a possible D gene is TRBD2 (6 bases). V was clipped by 4 bases and J by 0 bases, with 13 bases between them. This CDR3 is 16 amino acids long. The germline V gene has CDR1 SGHNT and CDR2 YYREEE (reference sequence). CDR3 DNA: TGTGCCAGCAGCCTACCGGGACTTTCGAACACCGGGGAGCTGTTTTTT. This encodes CASSLPGLSNTGELFF.

This sequence joins TRBV7-3 and TRBJ2-5; 7 nucleotides match TRBD2. The germline V gene encodes CDR1 SGHTA and CDR2 FQGTGA. This CDR3 comprises 13 residues. Trimming took 5 bases from V and 5 from J; bases not matched to a gene: 5. The CDR3 region is CASSKGREETQYF. CDR3 coding DNA: TGTGCCAGCAGCAAGGGGAGGGAGGAGACCCAGTACTTC. Drawing the rest from reference TRBV7-3 and TRBJ2-5, the complete variable domain is GAGVSQTPSNKVTEKGKYVELRCDPISGHTALYWYRQSLGQGPEFLIYFQGTGAADDSGLPNDRFFAVRPEGSVSTLKIQRTERGDSAVYLCASSKGREETQYFGPGTRLLVL.

The V gene is TRBV28, the J gene TRBJ1-1, with 8 bases matching TRBD1. Per the germline V gene, CDR1 is MDHEN and CDR2 is SYDVKM. The CDR3 covers 13 residues. V shed 6 bases and J 7 bases; nucleotides not matched to a gene: 7. Written as DNA, the CDR3 is TGTGCCAGCAGCTTGACAGACAGGGGTGAAGCTTTCTTT. It is translated as CASSLTDRGEAFF.

The chain is built from TRBV2 and TRBJ2-1, with D perhaps matching TRBD2 (6 bases). Trimming removed 6 bases at V and 3 bases at J, with 6 bases between. CDR1 SNHLY and CDR2 FYNNEI come from the germline V gene. This CDR3 has 12 amino acids. CDR3: CASSGGYNEQFF. The CDR3 DNA is TGTGCCAGCAGCGGGGGCTACAATGAGCAGTTCTTC.

This sequence joins TRBV28 and TRBJ2-2; unclear D gene. Trimming took off 4 bases at V and 1 base at J, with 13 bases between the two ends. This CDR3 has 16 amino acids. Germline loops: CDR1 MDHEN, CDR2 SYDVKM. CDR3 bases: TGTGCCAGCAGTTCCCCGGGCAGAAAGAACACCGGGGAGCTGTTTTTT. Its protein is CASSSPGRKNTGELFF.

The chain has TRBV30 and TRBJ1-1; D might be TRBD1 (6 bases). Trimming took off 5 bases at V and 4 bases at J, with 8 bases between the two ends. The CDR3 spans 11 residues. The germline V gene encodes CDR1 GTSNPN and CDR2 SVGIG (reference sequence). The CDR3 protein is CAWGGATEAFF. CDR3 nucleotide sequence: TGTGCCTGGGGGGGGGCCACTGAAGCTTTCTTT.

The J gene is TRBJ2-3, the V gene TRBV7-2; D may match TRBD1 or TRBD2 (5 bases each). The CDR3 contains 14 residues. The germline V and J ends were trimmed by 4 bases and 6 bases, with 14 bases remaining between them. Germline V gene lookup returns CDR1 SGHTA and CDR2 FQGNSA. The CDR3 loop is CASSSRGRRDTQYF. CDR3 sequence (DNA): TGTGCCAGCAGCTCCCGGGGACGCCGGGATACGCAGTATTTT.

A single count supports this clone. The chain combines TRBV2 with TRBJ2-2; D is ambiguous. The V gene lost 1 base and the J gene lost 6 bases, with 9 bases spanning the gap. The germline V gene encodes CDR1 SNHLY and CDR2 FYNNEI. The CDR3 sequence is 14 residues long. CDR3 sequence (DNA): TGTGCCAGCAGTGAAGATTCCGGGCCCGGGGAGCTGTTTTTT. Encoded protein: CASSEDSGPGELFF.

This clone appeared once. Other DNA sequences in this specimen translate into the identical CDR3. V usage is TRBV7-3 and J usage is TRBJ2-2, with 10 bases that match TRBD2. Germline V lookup: CDR1 SGHTA, CDR2 FQGTGA. Germline trimming cut 5 bases from V and 2 bases from J; bases unmatched to any gene: 2. There are 15 residues in the CDR3. CDR3 coding DNA: TGTGCCAGCAGCCGGACTAGCGGAAACACCGGGGAGCTGTTTTTT. Protein: CASSRTSGNTGELFF.

The genes are TRBV29-1 and TRBJ2-3, with D perhaps TRBD2 (6 bases). V gave up 4 bases and J gave up 5 bases, with 10 bases separating them. The germline V gene encodes CDR1 SQVTM and CDR2 ANQGSEA. CDR3 size: 12 residues. CDR3 residues: CSVGLVLDTQYF. DNA for the CDR3: TGCAGCGTTGGACTAGTTTTAGATACGCAGTATTTT.

The table lists this clone with many counts. The chain employs TRBV19 and TRBJ2-5; D perhaps matches TRBD2 (6 bases). This CDR3 contains 16 residues. Germline values: CDR1 LNHDA, CDR2 SQIVND (reference sequence). V was pared by 3 bases and J by 5 bases, with 19 bases between. The CDR3 is CASSISFAGGGETQYF. The CDR3 DNA reads as TGTGCCAGTAGTATTTCTTTTGCTGGAGGAGGGGAGACCCAGTACTTC.

The rearrangement links TRBV4-2 to TRBJ1-4, with 10 bases matching TRBD1. The germline CDR1 and CDR2 sequences are LGHNA and YNFKEQ. The CDR3 sequence is 16 residues long. J gave up 7 bases and V 3 bases, and 8 bases lay outside the gene matches. Here the CDR3 DNA reads TGTGCCAGCAGCCACATACCGGGACAGGGGACTGAAAAACTGTTTTTT. It specifies CASSHIPGQGTEKLFF.